Below, 8 T cell receptor beta chains from the same sample are listed, as sequenced in a study of T cells in narcolepsy. Method: immunoSEQ multiplex PCR; TCRdb's copy keeps in-frame clones and lacks some. In the table there are over 25,000 clones, more than 75% of which are singletons. The material sequenced was CD45RA- memory CD4+ T cells from PBMCs. All receptors come from a human donor with narcolepsy.

The chain is built from TRBV5-1 and TRBJ2-3; 10 nucleotides agree with TRBD2. The CDR3 is made up of 17 amino acids. In germline, CDR1 is SGHRS, CDR2 YFSETQ. Trimming cost V 7 bases and J 1 base; bases outside gene matches: 12. Written as DNA, the CDR3 is TGCGCCAGCTCGAGCGGGGGGGCCTCCGCGCGCACAGATACGCAGTATTTT. Translation gives CASSSGGASARTDTQYF. The variable domain in full, with the rest retrieved from reference TRBV5-1 and TRBJ2-3, is KAGVTQTPRYLIKTRGQQVTLSCSPISGHRSVSWYQQTPGQGLQFLFEYFSETQRNKGNFPGRFSGRQFSNSRSEMNVSTLELGDSALYLCASSSGGASARTDTQYFGPGTRLTVL.

J is TRBJ2-5 and V is TRBV6-5; TRBD1 matches at 7 bases. CDR3 length equals 13 residues. Germline V gene lookup returns CDR1 MNHEY and CDR2 SVGAGI. The V gene end was trimmed by 5 bases and the J gene end by 1 base; junction bases not matched to a gene: 1. In DNA, the CDR3 is TGTGCCAGCAGTGGACAGGCCCAAGAGACCCAGTACTTC. Protein sequence: CASSGQAQETQYF.

V is TRBV2 and J is TRBJ2-5; 11 bases are a match to TRBD2. The CDR3 is made up of 16 amino acids. The V gene's germline CDR1 is SNHLY and CDR2 FYNNEI. Trimming took 6 bases from V and 2 from J; bases not matched to a gene: 8. CDR3 residues: CASRLSLAGGQETQYF. Here the CDR3 DNA reads TGTGCCAGCAGATTATCATTAGCGGGGGGGCAAGAGACCCAGTACTTC. The full variable domain, in which reference TRBV2 and TRBJ2-5 provide the parts outside the CDR3, is EPEVTQTPSHQVTQMGQEVILRCVPISNHLYFYWYRQILGQKVEFLVSFYNNEISEKSEIFDDQFSVERPDGSNFTLKIRSTKLEDSAMYFCASRLSLAGGQETQYFGPGTRLLVL.

V and J are TRBV7-9 and TRBJ1-5; D is ambiguous. The V end was cut by 5 bases, the J end by 4 bases, with 9 bases between. This CDR3 spans 13 amino acids. Per the germline V gene, CDR1 is SEHNR and CDR2 is FQNEAQ (reference sequence). CDR3 nucleotide sequence: TGTGCCAGCAGCCCCGACGGAAATCAGCCCCAGCATTTT. It codes for CASSPDGNQPQHF.

Remarks on this clone: The junction does not match germline at one end; this may be a read error. This rearrangement joins TRBV15 to TRBJ1-2; TRBD1 is a possible D gene (6 bases). This CDR3 is built from 11 residues. Germline lookup yields CDR1 LNHNV and CDR2 YYDKDF (reference sequence). The DNA of the CDR3 is TGTGCCACCGGCAGGGGAGGAGGCTACACCTTC. Encoded protein: CATGRGGGYTF.

The chain has TRBV6-5 and TRBJ1-4, with D possibly being TRBD1 (5 bases). Germline CDR1 MNHEY, CDR2 SVGAGI. The ends were cut back, 4 bases at V and 4 bases at J, with 10 bases in the middle. There are 14 residues in the CDR3. CDR3 sequence (DNA): TGTGCCAGCAGTTGGGGGAGGGGTAATGAAAAACTGTTTTTT. Translation gives CASSWGRGNEKLFF.

The rearrangement links TRBV4-1 to TRBJ1-6; D remains ambiguous. Germline V gene sequence: CDR1 MGHRA, CDR2 YSYEKL. CDR3 size: 15 residues. V was pared by 2 bases and J by 7 bases, with 12 bases between. CDR3 nucleotides: TGCGCCAGCAGCCAAAAAACCCAGGACAATTCACCCCTCCACTTT. Its translation: CASSQKTQDNSPLHF.

This sequence joins TRBV10-2 and TRBJ1-1, with a weak D call TRBD1 (5 bases). The CDR3 consists of 15 residues. Germline V gene lookup returns CDR1 WSHSY and CDR2 SAAADI. Trimming shortened V by 2 bases and J by 6 bases, and 16 bases separated the two germline ends. The CDR3 bases are TGCGCCAGCAGTGAGCCAGGTCTTAGGGGACCTGAAGCTTTCTTT. Translating it yields CASSEPGLRGPEAFF.